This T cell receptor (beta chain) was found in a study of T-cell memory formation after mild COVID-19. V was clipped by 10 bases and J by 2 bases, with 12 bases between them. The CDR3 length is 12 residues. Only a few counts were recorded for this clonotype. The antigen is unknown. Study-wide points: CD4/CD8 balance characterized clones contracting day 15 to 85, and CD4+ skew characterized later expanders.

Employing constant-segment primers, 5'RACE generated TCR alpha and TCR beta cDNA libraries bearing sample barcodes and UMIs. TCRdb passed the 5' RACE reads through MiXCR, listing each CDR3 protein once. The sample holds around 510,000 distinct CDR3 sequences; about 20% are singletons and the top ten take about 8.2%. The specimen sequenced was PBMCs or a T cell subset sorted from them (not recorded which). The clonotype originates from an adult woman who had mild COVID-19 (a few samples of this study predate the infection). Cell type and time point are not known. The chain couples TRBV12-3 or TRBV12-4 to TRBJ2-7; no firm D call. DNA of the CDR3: TGTGCCATTCAAAGCGAGACCTACGAGCAGTACTTC. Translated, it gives CAIQSETYEQYF.